This T cell receptor (beta chain) is drawn from a study of T cell repertoires in cytomegalovirus infection. Study details: Public TCR beta signatures were indicative of both CMV infection and a matching HLA type.

Regarding the study as a whole: HLA-C-restricted TCR beta clonotypes specific for CMV led the ex vivo response.

This CDR3 spans 15 amino acids. V was pared by 7 bases and J by 1 base, with 6 bases of the junction left unmatched. Germline V gene lookup returns CDR1 SQVTM and CDR2 ANQGSEA. TCRdb redid the calling of the reads with MiXCR, one entry per CDR3 protein. Among 200,000 or so distinct CDR3 sequences, less than 50% were seen once, and the ten largest hold roughly three fifths. With regard to this clonotype: Its antigen remains unknown.

This specimen consisted of CD8+ T cells from cultured PBMCs, obtained from culture after CMV antigen stimulation. This TCR was sampled from a human donor in good health (CMV status not recorded). Some clones in this sample may be carry-over from other donors' samples. This sequence joins TRBV29-1 and TRBJ2-5, with 13 nucleotides matching TRBD2. CDR3 DNA: TGCAGCGCCGGGACTAGCGGGATGCTCCAAGAGACCCAGTACTTC. Protein: CSAGTSGMLQETQYF.